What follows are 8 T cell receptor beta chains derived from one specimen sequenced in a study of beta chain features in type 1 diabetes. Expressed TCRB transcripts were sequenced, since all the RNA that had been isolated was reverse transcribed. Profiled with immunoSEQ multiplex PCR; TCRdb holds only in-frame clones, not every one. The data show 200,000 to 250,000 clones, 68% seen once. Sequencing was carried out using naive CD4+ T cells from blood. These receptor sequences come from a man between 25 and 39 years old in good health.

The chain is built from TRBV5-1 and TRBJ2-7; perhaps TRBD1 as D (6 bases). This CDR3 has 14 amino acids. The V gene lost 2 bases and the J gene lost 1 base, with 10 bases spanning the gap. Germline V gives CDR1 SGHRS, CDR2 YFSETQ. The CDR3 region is CASSLQGSSYEQYF. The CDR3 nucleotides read TGCGCCAGCAGCTTACAGGGTAGTTCCTACGAGCAGTACTTC.

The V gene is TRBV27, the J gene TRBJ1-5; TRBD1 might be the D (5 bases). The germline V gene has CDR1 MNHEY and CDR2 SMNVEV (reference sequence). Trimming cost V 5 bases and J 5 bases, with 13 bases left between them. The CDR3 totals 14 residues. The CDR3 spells CASSRARADQPQHF. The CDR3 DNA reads TGTGCCAGCAGTAGGGCCAGGGCGGATCAGCCCCAGCATTTT.

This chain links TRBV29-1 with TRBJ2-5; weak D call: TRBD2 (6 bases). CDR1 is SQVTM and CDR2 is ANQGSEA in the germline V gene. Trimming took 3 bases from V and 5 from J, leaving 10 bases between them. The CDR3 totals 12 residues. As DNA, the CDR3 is TGCAGCGTTGATGGGAGCGGGGAGACCCAGTACTTC. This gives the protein CSVDGSGETQYF.

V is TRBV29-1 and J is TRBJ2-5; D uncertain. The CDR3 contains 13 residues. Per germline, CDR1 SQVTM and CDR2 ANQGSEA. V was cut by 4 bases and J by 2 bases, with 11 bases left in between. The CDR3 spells CSVGQARQETQYF. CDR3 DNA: TGCAGCGTTGGTCAGGCCCGACAAGAGACCCAGTACTTC.

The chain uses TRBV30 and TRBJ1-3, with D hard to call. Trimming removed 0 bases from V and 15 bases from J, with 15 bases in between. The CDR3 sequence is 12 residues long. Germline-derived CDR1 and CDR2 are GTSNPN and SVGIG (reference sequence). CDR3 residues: CAWSVQPLVAYF. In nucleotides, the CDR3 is TGTGCCTGGAGTGTTCAACCTCTCGTTGCATATTTT.

The CDR3 sequence: CASSLVGTSSYNEQFF. In DNA, the CDR3 is TGCGCCAGCAGCTTGGTGGGGACTAGCTCCTACAATGAGCAGTTCTTC. This rearrangement joins TRBV5-1 to TRBJ2-1; 8 nucleotides agree with TRBD2. J lost 0 bases, V lost 0 bases, and 2 bases had no gene match. CDR1 is SGHRS and CDR2 is YFSETQ in the germline V gene. There are 16 residues in the CDR3.

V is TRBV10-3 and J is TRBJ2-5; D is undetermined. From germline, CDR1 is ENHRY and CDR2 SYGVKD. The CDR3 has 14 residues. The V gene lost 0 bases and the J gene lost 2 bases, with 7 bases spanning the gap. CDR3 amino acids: CAISESKAQETQYF. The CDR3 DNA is TGTGCCATCAGTGAGTCGAAGGCACAAGAGACCCAGTACTTC.

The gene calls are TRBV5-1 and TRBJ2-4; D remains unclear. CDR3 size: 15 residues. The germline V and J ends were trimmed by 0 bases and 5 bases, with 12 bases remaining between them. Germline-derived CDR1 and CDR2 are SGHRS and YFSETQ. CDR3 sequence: CASSLDGSAQNIQYF. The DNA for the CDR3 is TGCGCCAGCAGCTTGGACGGATCGGCCCAAAACATTCAGTACTTC.